One sample yielded the 29 T cell receptor beta chains listed below, sequenced in a study of T cell repertoires in cytomegalovirus infection. These receptors are not linked to any known antigen. TCRdb used MiXCR to reprocess the reads, holding one entry per CDR3 protein. The sample lists 380,000 or so distinct CDR3 sequences, 34% seen once, with approximately 15% in the top ten. This material consisted of cultured PBMCs, taken from culture after CMV antigen stimulation. These receptors all come from a human donor in good health (CMV status not recorded). Some clones in this sample may be carry-over from other donors' samples.

This clonotype came up many times. The chain carries TRBV7-2 and TRBJ1-2; D may be TRBD1 (6 bases). This CDR3 has 15 amino acids. V was shortened by 3 bases and J by 4 bases, with 15 bases between the two germline ends. Germline values: CDR1 SGHTA, CDR2 FQGNSA. CDR3 amino acids: CASSFLGTQAYGYTF. The CDR3 region has the DNA TGTGCCAGCAGCTTTCTCGGGACACAAGCCTATGGCTACACCTTC.

The genes are TRBV7-2 and TRBJ2-7, with D possibly being TRBD2 (6 bases). The V end lost 3 bases, the J end lost 3 bases, and 9 bases lay between the germline ends. CDR3 length: 13 amino acids. Looked up from germline, CDR1 is SGHTA and CDR2 is FQGNSA. The CDR3, as DNA: TGTGCCAGCAGCTTCATGCGGGACTACGAGCAGTACGTC. Translating gives CASSFMRDYEQYV.

At least ten counts were recorded for this clonotype. Written as DNA, the CDR3 is TGTGCCAGCAGCCCCTCTCGACAGAACGAGCAGTACGTC. This sequence encodes CASSPSRQNEQYV. This chain uses TRBV7-2 with TRBJ2-7; TRBD1 might be the D (5 bases). The V and J ends lost 5 bases and 5 bases respectively, with 13 bases between them. Germline-derived CDR1 and CDR2 are SGHTA and FQGNSA. This CDR3 is built from 13 residues.

The chain is built from TRBV10-3 and TRBJ1-1; D call uncertain. The V end was cut by 7 bases, the J end by 3 bases, with 18 bases between. In germline, CDR1 is ENHRY, CDR2 SYGVKD. The CDR3 sequence is 15 residues long. The CDR3 protein is CAITNRWFPHTEAFF. CDR3 sequence (DNA): TGTGCCATCACCAATAGGTGGTTTCCCCACACTGAAGCTTTCTTT.

The chain combines TRBV20-1 with TRBJ2-5; D perhaps matches TRBD2 (5 bases). CDR3 length equals 13 residues. Germline V CDR1 and CDR2: DFQATT, SNEGSKA (reference sequence). The germline V and J ends were trimmed by 8 bases and 1 base, with 14 bases remaining between them. The CDR3 spells CSRRWELQETQYF. CDR3 nucleotide sequence: TGCAGTAGGAGGTGGGAGCTCCAAGAGACCCAGTACTTC.

This clonotype showed up many times. The chain couples TRBV7-8 to TRBJ2-1; unclear D gene. Trimming removed 1 base from V and 0 bases from J, with 10 bases in between. CDR1 is SGHVS, CDR2 FQNEAQ, per germline. This CDR3 is 16 amino acids long. CDR3 sequence (DNA): TGTGCCAGCAGCTTAGTTTGGGGTCACTCCTACAATGAGCAGTTCTTC. Its translation: CASSLVWGHSYNEQFF. The full variable domain, with the rest looked up from reference TRBV7-8 and TRBJ2-1, is GAGVSQSPRYKVAKRGQDVALRCDPISGHVSLFWYQQALGQGPEFLTYFQNEAQLDKSGLPSDRFFAERPEGSVSTLKIQRTQQEDSAVYLCASSLVWGHSYNEQFFGPGTRLTVL.

There are many counts of this clonotype. This chain connects TRBV7-2 to TRBJ2-5; 11 nucleotides line up with TRBD2. The germline gives CDR1 SGHTA, CDR2 FQGNSA. This CDR3 contains 17 residues. Trimming cost V 2 bases and J 3 bases; bases outside gene matches: 8. The CDR3 DNA follows: TGTGCCAGCAGCTTACCGAGACTAGCGGGGCTGAAAGAGACCCAGTACTTC. Protein: CASSLPRLAGLKETQYF.

On this clonotype itself: One end of the junction does not line up with germline, which may come from a read error. The genes are TRBV28 and TRBJ1-2; 7 bases fit TRBD1. This CDR3 has 13 amino acids. Germline lookup yields CDR1 MDHEN and CDR2 SYDVKM. This chain's CDR3 is CASNLGGGLGYTF. The CDR3 DNA follows: TGTGCCAGCAATTTAGGGGGCGGACTCGGCTACACCTTC.

The J gene is TRBJ2-1, the V gene TRBV6-2 or TRBV6-3, with D unresolved. The V gene's germline CDR1 is MNHEY and CDR2 SVGEGT. This CDR3 comprises 13 residues. Trimming removed 4 bases from V and 6 bases from J, with 10 bases in between. CDR3 coding DNA: TGTGCCAGCAGTTCTGAGAGACCCAATGAGCAGTTCTTC. It is translated as CASSSERPNEQFF.

This clonotype was observed at least ten times. The chain joins TRBV27 to TRBJ2-1; 9 nucleotides align to TRBD2. Germline V gives CDR1 MNHEY, CDR2 SMNVEV (reference sequence). V shed 9 bases, J shed 6 bases, and the junction held 3 bases outside the gene matches. The CDR3 is 12 amino acids. CDR3 bases: TGTGCCAGTAGCGGGAGCCGCAATGAGCAGTTCTTC. It codes for CASSGSRNEQFF.

The chain recombines TRBV6-1 with TRBJ1-5, with TRBD1 matching over 10 bases. The CDR3 has 15 amino acids. The germline V gene encodes CDR1 MNHNS and CDR2 SASEGT. The V and J ends lost 5 bases and 3 bases, in that order; junction bases with no gene match: 4. This CDR3 reads CASSRQGAINQPQHF. The CDR3 DNA follows: TGTGCCAGCAGTAGACAGGGGGCAATCAATCAGCCCCAGCATTTT.

This chain links TRBV6-5 with TRBJ1-5; D not resolved. Trimming took 0 bases from V and 6 from J, leaving 6 bases between them. CDR1 is MNHEY, CDR2 SVGAGI, per germline. The CDR3 runs 13 residues. CDR3 amino acids: CASSYSGVQPQHF. The DNA for the CDR3 is TGTGCCAGCAGTTACTCCGGGGTTCAGCCCCAGCATTTT.

The chain links TRBV7-8 to TRBJ2-3; D is perhaps TRBD1 (5 bases). The length of the CDR3 is 19 residues. Germline lookup yields CDR1 SGHVS and CDR2 FQNEAQ. Trimming took off 2 bases at V and 3 bases at J, with 24 bases between the two ends. CDR3 protein: CASSLKSGQGSRETDTQYF. The CDR3 DNA reads as TGTGCCAGCAGCTTAAAGTCGGGCCAGGGAAGTCGTGAGACAGATACGCAGTATTTT.

This rearrangement joins TRBV19 to TRBJ1-1, with D perhaps TRBD1 (5 bases). Looked up from germline, CDR1 is LNHDA and CDR2 is SQIVND (reference sequence). V was trimmed by 3 bases and J by 5 bases, leaving 22 bases between them. The CDR3 length is 17 residues. In DNA form, the CDR3 reads TGTGCCAGTAGTATTCAAGGGCCAGGGTCTGAGAGTACTGAAGCTTTCTTT. It encodes CASSIQGPGSESTEAFF.

This clonotype was detected a few times. V is TRBV6-1 and J is TRBJ1-2; D remains ambiguous. The CDR3 has 12 residues. V dropped 7 bases and J dropped 4 bases, with 10 bases sitting between them. Germline values: CDR1 MNHNS, CDR2 SASEGT. Here the CDR3 reads CASTLVGYGYTF. Here the CDR3 DNA reads TGTGCCAGCACTCTTGTGGGCTATGGCTACACCTTC.

The chain carries TRBV20-1 and TRBJ2-2, with D unclear. Germline V gives CDR1 DFQATT, CDR2 SNEGSKA (reference sequence). V lost 4 bases, J lost 6 bases, and 15 bases lay in between. The length of the CDR3 is 14 residues. The CDR3 sequence: CSATLRVGSGELFF. The DNA of the CDR3 is TGCAGTGCTACCCTCCGAGTAGGTTCCGGGGAGCTGTTTTTT.

This clonotype was seen only a few times. The chain carries TRBV19 and TRBJ2-1, with TRBD2 identical over 10 bases. CDR1 LNHDA and CDR2 SQIVND come from the germline V gene (reference sequence). The CDR3 runs 15 residues. Germline trimming cut 3 bases from V and 5 bases from J; bases unmatched to any gene: 4. For the CDR3, the DNA is TGTGCCAGTAGTATTCAAGCGGGAGGGCACAATGAGCAGTTCTTC. The encoded protein is CASSIQAGGHNEQFF.

In DNA, the CDR3 is TGTGCCAGCAGTTGGGAAGGTCCCGCCATGGAGACCCAGTACTTC. It specifies CASSWEGPAMETQYF. This chain joins TRBV27 and TRBJ2-5; D gene ambiguous. Trimming took 4 bases from V and 5 from J, leaving 17 bases between them. This CDR3 has 15 amino acids. In germline, CDR1 is MNHEY, CDR2 SMNVEV (reference sequence).

CDR3: CASRAGGADTQYF. The CDR3 DNA reads as TGTGCCAGCAGAGCGGGAGGTGCAGATACGCAGTATTTT. The chain has TRBV7-3 and TRBJ2-3; 9 nucleotides match TRBD2. V was clipped by 6 bases and J by 4 bases; unmatched bases: 2. The CDR3 spans 13 residues. CDR1 and CDR2 from the germline V gene are SGHTA and FQGTGA.

The rearrangement joins TRBV27 to TRBJ2-1, with 7 bases matching TRBD2. The CDR3 length is 18 residues. Unmatched junction bases numbered 16, after V lost 8 bases and J lost 0 bases. Germline-derived CDR1 and CDR2 are MNHEY and SMNVEV (reference sequence). This CDR3 reads CASRPSGSSGSSYNEQFF. CDR3 nucleotides: TGTGCCAGCCGTCCTTCAGGCTCTAGCGGCAGCTCCTACAATGAGCAGTTCTTC.

The V call is TRBV4-2, the J call TRBJ1-4; 8 bases line up with TRBD1. V lost 6 bases to trimming and J lost 7 bases; unmatched junction nucleotides: 10. Germline lookup yields CDR1 LGHNA and CDR2 YNFKEQ. This CDR3 has 15 residues. CDR3: CASSSGQGGREKLFF. The CDR3, as DNA: TGTGCCAGCAGTTCCGGACAGGGAGGACGTGAAAAACTGTTTTTT.

This clonotype was seen more than once but under ten times. The chain employs TRBV6-1 and TRBJ1-5, with 7 bases fitting TRBD1. Per the germline V gene, CDR1 is MNHNS and CDR2 is SASEGT. The CDR3 is 15 amino acids. The J segment lost 0 bases and the V segment lost 5 bases, leaving 4 bases of the junction unmatched. The CDR3: CASSSTGASNQPQHF. DNA of the CDR3: TGTGCCAGCAGTAGCACAGGGGCTAGCAATCAGCCCCAGCATTTT.

Of note for this clonotype: Just one base apart from a much larger clone, this may be a read error. The rearrangement uses TRBV7-2 and TRBJ1-1, with D perhaps TRBD1 (6 bases). This CDR3 spans 15 amino acids. Germline CDR1 SGHTA, CDR2 FQGNSA. Trimming stripped 4 bases from V and 3 bases from J, with 15 bases between. For the CDR3, the DNA is TGTGCCAGCAGCTATGGACAGTTCTTGGACACTGAAGCTTTCTTT. It is translated as CASSYGQFLDTEAFF.

The V call is TRBV7-9, the J call TRBJ1-6; unclear D gene. The V end was cut by 1 base, the J end by 8 bases, with 15 bases between. Germline values: CDR1 SEHNR, CDR2 FQNEAQ (reference sequence). This CDR3 is built from 16 residues. CDR3 nucleotide sequence: TGTGCCAGCAGCTTAGACCCGGGTCGGTTTGATTCACCCCTCCACTTT. This gives the protein CASSLDPGRFDSPLHF.

The chain combines TRBV12-3 or TRBV12-4 with TRBJ1-1, with 7 bases aligning to TRBD1. This CDR3 spans 15 amino acids. The trim removed 5 bases at V and 0 bases at J, leaving 6 bases unmatched. The CDR3 region has the DNA TGTGCCAGCAGTGGAGGGGGCAGTTTGAACACTGAAGCTTTCTTT. Protein product: CASSGGGSLNTEAFF.

V is TRBV11-1 and J is TRBJ2-2, with D uncertain. Trimming removed 2 bases from V and 2 bases from J, with 6 bases in between. The CDR3 totals 14 residues. Germline CDR1 is SGHAT and CDR2 is FQDESV (reference sequence). CDR3 amino acids: CASSLPLNTGELFF. CDR3 sequence (DNA): TGTGCCAGCAGCTTACCACTTAACACCGGGGAGCTGTTTTTT.

V usage is TRBV4-1 and J usage is TRBJ1-1, with 7 bases fitting TRBD1. The CDR3 length is 16 residues. Unmatched junction bases numbered 11, after V lost 2 bases and J lost 5 bases. Germline loops: CDR1 MGHRA, CDR2 YSYEKL. For the CDR3, the DNA is TGCGCCAGCAGCCAACGACAGGGTTCTGGGGGGACTGAAGCTTTCTTT. The encoded protein is CASSQRQGSGGTEAFF.

A single count supports this clonotype. The chain couples TRBV15 to TRBJ1-1; the D gene is possibly TRBD1 (5 bases). The CDR3 contains 17 residues. The germline V and J ends were trimmed by 1 base and 0 bases, with 15 bases remaining between them. Germline lookup yields CDR1 LNHNV and CDR2 YYDKDF (reference sequence). CDR3 in amino acids: CATSRVEGRSMNTEAFF. The CDR3 nucleotides are TGTGCCACCAGCAGAGTAGAGGGGCGGAGTATGAACACTGAAGCTTTCTTT. Supplemented by reference TRBV15 and TRBJ1-1, the full variable domain reads DAMVIQNPRYQVTQFGKPVTLSCSQTLNHNVMYWYQQKSSQAPKLLFHYYDKDFNNEADTPDNFQSRRPNTSFCFLDIRSPGLGDTAMYLCATSRVEGRSMNTEAFFGQGTRLTVV.

The rearrangement uses TRBV2 and TRBJ2-2; TRBD1 might be the D (6 bases). The CDR3 runs to 13 residues. The V end lost 6 bases, the J end lost 3 bases, and 8 bases lay between the germline ends. The germline CDR1 and CDR2 sequences are SNHLY and FYNNEI. CDR3: CASRQGHTGELFF. The CDR3 DNA reads TGTGCCAGCAGGCAGGGGCACACCGGGGAGCTGTTTTTT.